Given below is one T cell receptor (beta chain) in context. Its antigen is unknown. The data were obtained in a study of T cell responses to AZD1222 COVID-19 vaccine. The study's findings and limits: Spike-spanning, vaccine-associated CD4 TCRs were dominant at 160-218 and 743-854. Among AZD1222 vaccinees, only five or six were seropositive at baseline.

CDR3 length equals 15 residues. Assay used: immunoSEQ multiplex PCR; TCRdb lists only in-frame clones, some missing. The sample holds approximately 200,000 clones, 94% seen once. The input for sequencing was peripheral blood, taken on day 0 of AZD1222 vaccination. The sequence came from an adult in good health. The V gene is TRBV21-1, the J gene TRBJ1-6. TRBV21-1 is a pseudogene segment. CDR3 nucleotides: TGTGCCAGCACTCGCGGCCCGGGTGGTAATTCACCCCTCCACTTT. This gives the protein CASTRGPGGNSPLHF.